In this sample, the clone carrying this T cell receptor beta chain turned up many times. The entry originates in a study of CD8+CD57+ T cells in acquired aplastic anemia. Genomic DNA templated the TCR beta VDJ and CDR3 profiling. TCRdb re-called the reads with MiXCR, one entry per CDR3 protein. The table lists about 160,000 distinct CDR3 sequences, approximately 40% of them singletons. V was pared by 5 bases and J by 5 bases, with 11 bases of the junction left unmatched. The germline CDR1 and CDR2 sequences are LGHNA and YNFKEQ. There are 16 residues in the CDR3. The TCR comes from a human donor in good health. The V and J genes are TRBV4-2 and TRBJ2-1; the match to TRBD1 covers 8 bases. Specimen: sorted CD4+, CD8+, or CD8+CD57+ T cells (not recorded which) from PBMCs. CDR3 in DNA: TGTGCCAGCAGCACCAAACAGGGGGGTGTCGACAATGAGCAGTTCTTC. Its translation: CASSTKQGGVDNEQFF.